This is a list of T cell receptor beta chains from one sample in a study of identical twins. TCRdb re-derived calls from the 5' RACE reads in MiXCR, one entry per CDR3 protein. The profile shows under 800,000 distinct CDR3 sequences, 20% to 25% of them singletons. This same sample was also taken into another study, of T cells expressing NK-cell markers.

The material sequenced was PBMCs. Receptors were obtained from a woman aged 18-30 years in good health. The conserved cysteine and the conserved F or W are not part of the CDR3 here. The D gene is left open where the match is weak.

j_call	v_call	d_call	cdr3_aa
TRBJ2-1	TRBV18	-	ASSPGSGSSYNEQF
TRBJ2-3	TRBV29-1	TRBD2	SSAPGGPDTQY
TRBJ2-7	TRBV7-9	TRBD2	ASRTGTSGRGVYEQY
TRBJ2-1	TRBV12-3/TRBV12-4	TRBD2	ASRASGYNEQF
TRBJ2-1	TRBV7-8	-	ASSPQRVYNEQF
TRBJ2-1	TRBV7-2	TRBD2	ASGGRGTSGSSEQF
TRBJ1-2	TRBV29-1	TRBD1	SVIQGEAGYT
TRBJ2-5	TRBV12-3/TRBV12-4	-	ASSFGGSEETQY
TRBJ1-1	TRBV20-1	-	SATHGTSNTEAF
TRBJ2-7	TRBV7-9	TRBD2	ASSHGGEGSYEQY
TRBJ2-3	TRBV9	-	ASSVVGFTDTQY
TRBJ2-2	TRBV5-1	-	ASSLVVAGELF
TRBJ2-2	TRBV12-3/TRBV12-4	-	SSRLVSTGELF
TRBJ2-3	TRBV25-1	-	ASSEYTVTDTQY
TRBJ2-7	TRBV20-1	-	SARALGPYEQY
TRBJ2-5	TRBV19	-	ASTPTGVPETQY
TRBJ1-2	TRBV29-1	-	SVDPTAAYGYT
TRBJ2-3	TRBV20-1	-	SVRRPASTDTQY
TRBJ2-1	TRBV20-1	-	SARGVGGNSYNEQF
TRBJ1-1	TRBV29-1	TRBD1	SVEETGRVDTEAF
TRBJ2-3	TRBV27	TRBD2	ARSPPGGKSDTQY
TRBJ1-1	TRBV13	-	ASSTRAMNTEAF
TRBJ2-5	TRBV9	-	ASSVGSAEQETQY
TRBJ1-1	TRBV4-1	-	ASSWGGPEAF
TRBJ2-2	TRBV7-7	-	ASSVDRNTGELF
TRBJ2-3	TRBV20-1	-	SARDPAGGGPDTQY
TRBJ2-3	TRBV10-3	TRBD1	AISKPGQGLTDTQY
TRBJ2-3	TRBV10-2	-	ASERESTDTQY
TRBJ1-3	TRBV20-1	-	SARVSGNTIY
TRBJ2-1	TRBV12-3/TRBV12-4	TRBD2	ASTKLAGSYNEQF
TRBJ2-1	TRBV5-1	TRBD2	ASSLSFRWGLGHEQF
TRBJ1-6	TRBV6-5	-	ASSYSGGSGSPLH
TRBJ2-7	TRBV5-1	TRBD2	ASSTGGPTYEQY
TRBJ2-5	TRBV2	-	ASSDRAGWETQY
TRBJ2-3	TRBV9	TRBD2	ASSAPLAGGLEDTQY
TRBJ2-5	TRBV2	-	ASERPLEATQY
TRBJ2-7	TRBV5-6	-	ASSPRQFVAHEQY
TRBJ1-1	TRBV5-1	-	ASSFQGGNTEAF
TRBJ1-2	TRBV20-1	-	SAPSTDGYGYT
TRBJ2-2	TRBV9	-	ASSVNPVEGGGTGELF